This T cell receptor beta chain was documented in a study of glioma-infiltrating T cells. The overall study: WHO grade II oligodendrogliomas or astrocytomas, plus non-recurrent WHO grade IV glioblastomas, were sampled. Regarding the study as a whole: Tissue-blood divergence was below expectation in non-neoplastic patients, above in gliomas. Signature shared blood CDR3 motifs were enriched in low-divergence and depleted in high-divergence patients.

Germline V gene sequence: CDR1 SGHTA, CDR2 FQGNSA. With 6 bases clipped from V and 3 bases from J, the junction kept 8 bases outside the gene matches. The CDR3 is made up of 15 amino acids. Concerning this clonotype itself: The antigen remains undetermined.

Amplification of TCR alpha and beta CDR3 regions from RNA used iRepertoire nested multiplex PCR. TCRdb re-derived calls from the multiplex PCR reads in MiXCR, one entry per CDR3 protein. The table lists more than 350,000 distinct CDR3 sequences, around 45% of them singletons. The sample was glioma tissue, nonneoplastic brain tissue, or PBMCs (not recorded which). The rearrangement links TRBV7-2 to TRBJ2-7, with TRBD1 matching 10 bases. The clonotype originates from a human donor with low-grade glioma or glioblastoma, undergoing nonglioma brain surgery, or in good health (not recorded which). CDR3 coding DNA: TGTGCCAGCAGACGGACCGGGACAGGGGTCTACGAGCAGTACTTC. This codes for CASRRTGTGVYEQYF.